This is a list of T cell receptor beta chains from one sample in a study of blood T cell repertoires in COVID-19. Generated by immunoSEQ multiplex PCR, the TCRdb table keeps only in-frame clones and is missing some. The table records about 120,000 clones, around 88% of them present only once. What was sequenced was peripheral blood. These receptors originate from a human donor with acute or convalescent COVID-19. The donor label of this sample is uncertain. The CDR3 runs from the conserved cysteine through the conserved F or W. Each record gives: CDR3 protein, CDR3 DNA, V gene, J gene, clone size, D gene. D genes are given only for firm matches. Size tells how often a clone was seen (once, few, many) or the class of an expanded clone, and some rows leave it out.

cdr3_aa: CASSLSSGGLGGQYF
cdr3_nt: TGTGCCAGCAGCTTATCTAGCGGGGGACTAGGAGGCCAGTACTTC
v_call: TRBV7-2
j_call: TRBJ2-5
clone_size: -
d_call: TRBD2

cdr3_aa: CASSPRFSISNEKLFF
cdr3_nt: TGTGCCAGCAGCCCCCGTTTTAGCATCAGTAATGAAAAACTGTTTTTT
v_call: TRBV7-2
j_call: TRBJ1-4
clone_size: -
d_call: -

cdr3_aa: CASSVSTATNEKLFF
cdr3_nt: TGTGCCAGCAGCGTGAGTACAGCAACTAATGAAAAACTGTTTTTT
v_call: TRBV9
j_call: TRBJ1-4
clone_size: -
d_call: -

cdr3_aa: CASSPGTGNQPQHF
cdr3_nt: TGTGCCAGCAGCCCCGGGACTGGAAATCAGCCCCAGCATTTT
v_call: TRBV6-2/TRBV6-3
j_call: TRBJ1-5
clone_size: -
d_call: -

cdr3_aa: CASSPTTYSGNTIYF
cdr3_nt: TGTGCCAGCAGCCCAACCACCTACTCTGGAAACACCATATATTTT
v_call: TRBV6-6
j_call: TRBJ1-3
clone_size: -
d_call: -

cdr3_aa: CASSSEARRYNSPLHF
cdr3_nt: TGTGCCAGTAGCTCTGAGGCCCGACGCTATAATTCACCCCTCCACTTT
v_call: TRBV19
j_call: TRBJ1-6
clone_size: -
d_call: -

cdr3_aa: CAWRRGLNTEAFF
cdr3_nt: TGTGCCTGGAGACGAGGGTTGAACACTGAAGCTTTCTTT
v_call: TRBV30
j_call: TRBJ1-1
clone_size: -
d_call: -

cdr3_aa: CASSPLGLESIQYF
cdr3_nt: TGTGCCAGCAGCCCCCTGGGGCTAGAGTCGATCCAGTACTTC
v_call: TRBV14
j_call: TRBJ2-5
clone_size: once
d_call: -

cdr3_aa: CASSDPGHRFSGEQYF
cdr3_nt: TGTGCCAGCAGTGACCCGGGACACCGTTTTTCAGGCGAGCAGTACTTC
v_call: TRBV6-2/TRBV6-3
j_call: TRBJ2-7
clone_size: -
d_call: -

cdr3_aa: CASRRAGGPNEQFF
cdr3_nt: TGTGCCAGTAGACGAGCGGGAGGGCCGAATGAGCAGTTCTTC
v_call: TRBV19
j_call: TRBJ2-1
clone_size: few
d_call: TRBD2

cdr3_aa: CASSQDQTYEQYF
cdr3_nt: TGTGCCAGCAGCCAAGACCAAACTTACGAGCAGTACTTC
v_call: TRBV4-2
j_call: TRBJ2-7
clone_size: -
d_call: -

cdr3_aa: CASSQDSGADSPLHF
cdr3_nt: TGTGCCAGCAGCCAAGATAGCGGGGCTGATTCACCCCTCCACTTT
v_call: TRBV4-2
j_call: TRBJ1-6
clone_size: -
d_call: -

cdr3_aa: CASSQPGTTNNEQFF
cdr3_nt: TGTGCCAGCAGTCAACCCGGGACTACCAACAATGAGCAGTTCTTC
v_call: TRBV27
j_call: TRBJ2-1
clone_size: few
d_call: TRBD2

cdr3_aa: CASRNRDMNNYGYTF
cdr3_nt: TGTGCCAGCAGGAACCGGGACATGAATAACTATGGCTACACCTTC
v_call: TRBV13
j_call: TRBJ1-2
clone_size: -
d_call: -

cdr3_aa: CASSETGGLETQYF
cdr3_nt: TGTGCCAGCAGTGAAACAGGGGGCTTGGAGACCCAGTACTTC
v_call: TRBV6-1
j_call: TRBJ2-5
clone_size: -
d_call: TRBD1

cdr3_aa: CASSLGVQGSNSPLHF
cdr3_nt: TGTGCCAGCAGCTTGGGAGTACAGGGGTCCAATTCACCCCTCCACTTT
v_call: TRBV7-8
j_call: TRBJ1-6
clone_size: few
d_call: TRBD1

cdr3_aa: CASSLQGAFNGYTF
cdr3_nt: TGTGCCAGCAGCTTGCAGGGGGCGTTCAATGGCTACACCTTC
v_call: TRBV7-8
j_call: TRBJ1-2
clone_size: -
d_call: TRBD1

cdr3_aa: CASSNRDRGRSNEQFF
cdr3_nt: TGTGCCAGCAGCAACCGGGACAGGGGTAGGTCCAATGAGCAGTTCTTC
v_call: TRBV7-3
j_call: TRBJ2-1
clone_size: few
d_call: TRBD1

cdr3_aa: CASSQDLWTTDLPLHF
cdr3_nt: TGCGCCAGCAGCCAAGATCTTTGGACAACCGATCTGCCCCTCCACTTT
v_call: TRBV4-3
j_call: TRBJ1-6
clone_size: -
d_call: -

cdr3_aa: CASSDGSSMNTEAFF
cdr3_nt: TGTGCCAGTAGTGACGGGTCCTCGATGAACACTGAAGCTTTCTTT
v_call: TRBV19
j_call: TRBJ1-1
clone_size: -
d_call: -

cdr3_aa: CSGPLGRGRYSNYGYTF
cdr3_nt: TGCAGCGGCCCCTTGGGGAGGGGTCGTTACTCTAACTATGGCTACACCTTC
v_call: TRBV29-1
j_call: TRBJ1-2
clone_size: -
d_call: -

cdr3_aa: CASSYNPVWADHSNQPQHF
cdr3_nt: TGTGCCAGCAGTTACAATCCGGTCTGGGCAGACCATAGCAATCAGCCCCAGCATTTT
v_call: TRBV6-2/TRBV6-3
j_call: TRBJ1-5
clone_size: few
d_call: -

cdr3_aa: CAGGTDKYEQYF
cdr3_nt: TGTGCCGGCGGGACGGACAAATACGAGCAGTACTTC
v_call: TRBV2
j_call: TRBJ2-7
clone_size: -
d_call: -

cdr3_aa: CSVDRGTGEGTNTEAFF
cdr3_nt: TGCAGCGTTGACCGGGGGACAGGAGAGGGGACGAACACTGAAGCTTTCTTT
v_call: TRBV29-1
j_call: TRBJ1-1
clone_size: -
d_call: TRBD1

cdr3_aa: CASSSAYEQYF
cdr3_nt: TGTGCCAGCAGCTCCGCCTACGAGCAGTACTTC
v_call: TRBV7-2
j_call: TRBJ2-7
clone_size: -
d_call: -

cdr3_aa: CASRPTGYGELFF
cdr3_nt: TGTGCCAGCAGGCCGACTGGTTACGGGGAGCTGTTTTTT
v_call: TRBV6-5
j_call: TRBJ2-2
clone_size: -
d_call: -

cdr3_aa: CASSSTGNEQYF
cdr3_nt: TGTGCCAGCAGTTCGACAGGGAACGAGCAGTACTTC
v_call: TRBV27
j_call: TRBJ2-7
clone_size: -
d_call: TRBD1

cdr3_aa: CASSFLVASSYNEQFF
cdr3_nt: TGTGCCAGCAGCTTCTTGGTAGCGAGCTCCTACAATGAGCAGTTCTTC
v_call: TRBV5-6
j_call: TRBJ2-1
clone_size: -
d_call: -

cdr3_aa: CASADNQNTEAFF
cdr3_nt: TGTGCCAGCGCGGACAACCAGAACACTGAAGCTTTCTTT
v_call: TRBV28
j_call: TRBJ1-1
clone_size: once
d_call: -

cdr3_aa: CASSATLSNYGYTF
cdr3_nt: TGTGCCAGCAGCGCCACGCTATCCAACTATGGCTACACCTTC
v_call: TRBV9
j_call: TRBJ1-2
clone_size: -
d_call: -

cdr3_aa: CASSPGIYEQYF
cdr3_nt: TGTGCCAGCAGCCCAGGAATTTACGAGCAGTACTTC
v_call: TRBV12-3/TRBV12-4
j_call: TRBJ2-7
clone_size: -
d_call: -

cdr3_aa: CASSPLARENEQFF
cdr3_nt: TGTGCCAGCTCACCGCTAGCGCGAGAAAATGAGCAGTTCTTC
v_call: TRBV18
j_call: TRBJ2-1
clone_size: -
d_call: -

cdr3_aa: CASSPRDGGKQYF
cdr3_nt: TGTGCCAGCAGTCCCCGGGACGGGGGAAAGCAGTACTTC
v_call: TRBV12-3/TRBV12-4
j_call: TRBJ2-7
clone_size: -
d_call: -

cdr3_aa: CATSRDQGSPGGYTF
cdr3_nt: TGTGCCACCAGCAGAGATCAGGGGTCCCCCGGCGGCTACACCTTC
v_call: TRBV15
j_call: TRBJ1-2
clone_size: -
d_call: -

cdr3_aa: CASRRTSGSTDEQFF
cdr3_nt: TGTGCCAGCAGGCGTACTAGCGGGTCTACGGATGAGCAGTTCTTC
v_call: TRBV28
j_call: TRBJ2-1
clone_size: -
d_call: TRBD2

cdr3_aa: CATIGGGGQPQHF
cdr3_nt: TGTGCCACCATTGGGGGGGGAGGTCAGCCCCAGCATTTT
v_call: TRBV24-1
j_call: TRBJ1-5
clone_size: -
d_call: -

cdr3_aa: CASSPGRVNSNQPQHF
cdr3_nt: TGTGCCAGCTCACCAGGGCGGGTAAATAGCAATCAGCCCCAGCATTTT
v_call: TRBV18
j_call: TRBJ1-5
clone_size: -
d_call: -

cdr3_aa: CASSQAGAGANTQYF
cdr3_nt: TGTGCCAGCAGCCAAGCCGGCGCGGGTGCGAATACGCAGTATTTT
v_call: TRBV4-2
j_call: TRBJ2-3
clone_size: once
d_call: -

cdr3_aa: CASSFEGWGGYTF
cdr3_nt: TGTGCCAGCAGCTTCGAGGGCTGGGGTGGCTACACCTTC
v_call: TRBV7-9
j_call: TRBJ1-2
clone_size: -
d_call: -

cdr3_aa: CASSAYGTGAYEQYF
cdr3_nt: TGTGCCAGCAGTGCCTACGGGACAGGCGCCTACGAGCAGTACTTC
v_call: TRBV27
j_call: TRBJ2-7
clone_size: -
d_call: TRBD1

cdr3_aa: CASSIQGFPFFTEAFF
cdr3_nt: TGTGCCAGTAGTATACAGGGCTTTCCCTTCTTCACTGAAGCTTTCTTT
v_call: TRBV19
j_call: TRBJ1-1
clone_size: -
d_call: -

cdr3_aa: CASRLQGTNYGYTF
cdr3_nt: TGTGCCAGCAGGTTACAGGGGACCAACTATGGCTACACCTTC
v_call: TRBV27
j_call: TRBJ1-2
clone_size: -
d_call: TRBD1

cdr3_aa: CASSFGGSGYGYTF
cdr3_nt: TGTGCCAGCAGCTTTGGGGGGAGCGGCTATGGCTACACCTTC
v_call: TRBV28
j_call: TRBJ1-2
clone_size: -
d_call: -

cdr3_aa: CASSPERGLYQPQHF
cdr3_nt: TGTGCCAGCTCACCCGAGAGGGGGCTTTATCAGCCCCAGCATTTT
v_call: TRBV18
j_call: TRBJ1-5
clone_size: -
d_call: TRBD1

cdr3_aa: CASRAGTSVSVLETQYF
cdr3_nt: TGTGCCAGCAGGGCCGGGACTAGCGTTTCTGTCTTGGAGACCCAGTACTTC
v_call: TRBV3-1/TRBV3-2
j_call: TRBJ2-5
clone_size: -
d_call: TRBD2